This entry lists 26 T cell receptor beta chains sequenced from one sample in a study of blood T cell repertoires in COVID-19. Clones were sequenced by immunoSEQ multiplex PCR, and TCRdb holds only the in-frame ones, with some missing. In the table there are 300,000 or so clones, approximately 84% of which are singletons. Sample: PBMCs or T cells enriched from blood (not recorded which). Every receptor here comes from a young woman who had recovered from COVID-19.

This chain connects TRBV5-1 to TRBJ2-7; TRBD2 is a possible D gene (6 bases). The germline CDR1 and CDR2 sequences are SGHRS and YFSETQ. Trimming pared 0 bases from V and 8 bases from J, leaving 12 bases between. This CDR3 contains 13 residues. The CDR3 here is CASSLGASDKQYF. The DNA of the CDR3 is TGCGCCAGCAGCTTGGGGGCTAGCGATAAGCAGTACTTC.

The rearrangement links TRBV7-9 to TRBJ1-2, with TRBD1 matching 7 bases. J gave up 7 bases and V 5 bases, and 16 bases lay outside the gene matches. This CDR3 is built from 16 residues. Germline values: CDR1 SEHNR, CDR2 FQNEAQ (reference sequence). CDR3 amino acids: CASSPMTGIVRGGYTF. The CDR3 bases are TGTGCCAGCAGCCCCATGACAGGGATAGTACGCGGTGGCTACACCTTC.

The chain joins TRBV28 to TRBJ1-1; D may be TRBD1 (5 bases). V was cut by 3 bases and J by 1 base, with 9 bases left in between. CDR1 MDHEN and CDR2 SYDVKM come from the germline V gene. The CDR3 spans 14 residues. CDR3 loop: CASSFPDRNTEAFF. Here the CDR3 DNA reads TGTGCCAGCAGTTTTCCCGACAGGAACACTGAAGCTTTCTTT.

This chain links TRBV5-6 with TRBJ1-4, with 7 bases that match TRBD1. The length of the CDR3 is 16 residues. Germline loops: CDR1 SGHDT, CDR2 YYEEEE. Unmatched junction bases numbered 5, after V lost 3 bases and J lost 0 bases. CDR3 sequence: CASSWGQFATNEKLFF. CDR3 in DNA: TGTGCCAGCAGCTGGGGACAGTTTGCAACTAATGAAAAACTGTTTTTT.

The chain carries TRBV6-5 and TRBJ1-3, with a possible D match to TRBD1 (6 bases). Germline V CDR1 and CDR2: MNHEY, SVGAGI. The CDR3 is 15 residues long. V gave up 7 bases and J gave up 2 bases, with 15 bases separating them. CDR3 bases: TGTGCCAGCACCCTCAGGGGAACCCCTGGAAACACCATATATTTT. Translation: CASTLRGTPGNTIYF.

The rearrangement uses TRBV19 and TRBJ2-3; no clear D. V gave up 6 bases and J gave up 2 bases, with 3 bases separating them. Germline V CDR1 and CDR2: LNHDA, SQIVND (reference sequence). The CDR3 covers 11 residues. CDR3 residues: CASSNTDTQYF. The DNA for the CDR3 is TGTGCCAGTAGCAACACAGATACGCAGTATTTT.

The V gene is TRBV5-1, the J gene TRBJ1-5; 7 positions agree with TRBD1. Germline V gene sequence: CDR1 SGHRS, CDR2 YFSETQ. The CDR3 sequence is 15 residues long. J lost 4 bases, V lost 1 base, and 5 bases had no gene match. The CDR3 DNA reads as TGCGCCAGCAGCTTGCAGGGGGATTCTAATCAGCCCCAGCATTTT. Translated, it gives CASSLQGDSNQPQHF.

As DNA, the CDR3 is TGTGCCTGGAGTGCCTCCCTAATCTATGGCTACACCTTC. This encodes CAWSASLIYGYTF. The gene calls are TRBV30 and TRBJ1-2; D is unclear. The ends were cut back, 1 base at V and 4 bases at J, with 10 bases in the middle. The CDR3 spans 13 residues. CDR1 is GTSNPN, CDR2 SVGIG, per germline (reference sequence).

This clone was observed a single time. This sequence joins TRBV7-9 and TRBJ2-7, with 7 bases identical to TRBD1. The CDR3 covers 14 residues. Germline lookup yields CDR1 SEHNR and CDR2 FQNEAQ (reference sequence). Losses at the gene ends were 2 bases for V and 2 bases for J; bases not matched to a gene: 3. Here the CDR3 reads CASSLSQGAYEQYF. The CDR3 DNA sequence: TGTGCCAGCAGCTTATCCCAGGGGGCCTACGAGCAGTACTTC.

This clone was detected only a few times. The genes are TRBV7-2 and TRBJ1-5; no firm D call. Germline values: CDR1 SGHTA, CDR2 FQGNSA. This CDR3 region has 11 residues. Trimming removed 8 bases from V and 5 bases from J, with 7 bases in between. CDR3 DNA: TGTGCCAGCGGCAGTTATCAGCCCCAGCATTTT. This sequence encodes CASGSYQPQHF.

The rearrangement joins TRBV21-1 to TRBJ1-2; the table's D call, TRBD1, has no DNA check behind it. TRBV21-1 is a pseudogene segment. The CDR3 extends over 18 amino acids. The CDR3 reads CASNIPPEQGAANYGYTF. As DNA, the CDR3 is TGTGCCAGCAACATCCCACCTGAACAGGGGGCCGCCAACTATGGCTACACCTTC.

The sample holds one count of this clone. The V call is TRBV19, the J call TRBJ1-5, with a tentative D call TRBD1 (6 bases). V was shortened by 6 bases and J by 0 bases, with 15 bases between the two germline ends. CDR3 length equals 16 residues. The V gene's germline CDR1 is LNHDA and CDR2 SQIVND (reference sequence). CDR3 nucleotide sequence: TGTGCCAGTAGATCCATTGACAGGAGTAGCAATCAGCCCCAGCATTTT. Translating gives CASRSIDRSSNQPQHF.

The chain is built from TRBV19 and TRBJ2-1; maybe TRBD1 (6 bases). The CDR3 is 16 amino acids. Germline loops: CDR1 LNHDA, CDR2 SQIVND (reference sequence). Trimming took 4 bases from V and 4 from J, leaving 17 bases between them. The CDR3 spells CASSRRTGSRYNEQFF. As DNA, the CDR3 is TGTGCCAGTAGTAGAAGAACAGGGTCTCGTTACAATGAGCAGTTCTTC.

About this clone itself: Other DNA sequences within the sample encode an identical CDR3. The V call is TRBV5-1, the J call TRBJ2-5; 9 bases match TRBD1. The length of the CDR3 is 14 residues. Germline V CDR1 and CDR2: SGHRS, YFSETQ. The V and J ends lost 4 bases and 4 bases, in that order; junction bases with no gene match: 5. The CDR3 nucleotides are TGCGCCAGCAGCCCGGGACAGGGTGGAGAGACCCAGTACTTC. Amino acids: CASSPGQGGETQYF.

The rearrangement links TRBV5-4 to TRBJ1-2, with 8 nucleotides matching TRBD1. In germline, CDR1 is SGHNT, CDR2 YYREEE (reference sequence). V shed 4 bases and J 4 bases; nucleotides not matched to a gene: 9. This CDR3 comprises 15 residues. DNA for the CDR3: TGTGCCAGCAGCCGGGACAGGAGTAATATCTATGGCTACACCTTC. Protein sequence: CASSRDRSNIYGYTF.

This sequence joins TRBV4-1 and TRBJ2-2, with TRBD1 matching 12 bases. This CDR3 spans 19 amino acids. The germline V gene has CDR1 MGHRA and CDR2 YSYEKL. J was trimmed by 1 base and V by 3 bases; bases with no gene match: 9. The CDR3 DNA reads TGCGCCAGCAGCCATACAGGACGGGACAGGGGGCTGAACACCGGGGAGCTGTTTTTT. Encoded protein: CASSHTGRDRGLNTGELFF.

This sequence joins TRBV10-1 and TRBJ2-1; possibly TRBD1 for D (6 bases). The CDR3 consists of 19 residues. The ends were cut back, 7 bases at V and 1 base at J, with 26 bases in the middle. CDR1 is WNHNN and CDR2 is SYGVQD in the germline V gene (reference sequence). The CDR3 here is CASIAVTGYLGSSYNEQFF. CDR3 bases: TGCGCCAGCATTGCAGTAACAGGGTATCTCGGGTCGTCCTACAATGAGCAGTTCTTC.

The rearrangement joins TRBV5-1 to TRBJ1-2, with TRBD1 matching 12 bases. V lost 0 bases to trimming and J lost 2 bases; unmatched junction nucleotides: 8. CDR1 and CDR2 (germline): SGHRS, YFSETQ. The CDR3 is made up of 18 amino acids. CDR3 nucleotides: TGCGCCAGCAGCTTGGACGTTGGGACAGGGGGCATCAACTATGGCTACACCTTC. It is translated as CASSLDVGTGGINYGYTF. The entire variable domain, with the rest obtained from reference TRBV5-1 and TRBJ1-2, is as follows: KAGVTQTPRYLIKTRGQQVTLSCSPISGHRSVSWYQQTPGQGLQFLFEYFSETQRNKGNFPGRFSGRQFSNSRSEMNVSTLELGDSALYLCASSLDVGTGGINYGYTFGSGTRLTVV.

The chain combines TRBV7-6 with TRBJ1-1; TRBD1 aligns across 10 bases. Per the germline V gene, CDR1 is SGHVS and CDR2 is FNYEAQ. The CDR3 runs to 14 residues. Trimming removed 3 bases from V and 8 bases from J; junction bases left unmatched: 6. The DNA of the CDR3 is TGTGCCAGCAGCTTGACAGGGGGCCTTTACGAAGCTTTCTTT. Its protein is CASSLTGGLYEAFF.

J is TRBJ1-4 and V is TRBV6-1; TRBD1 aligns across 10 bases. The CDR3 loop spans 17 amino acids. J gave up 2 bases and V 4 bases, and 7 bases lay outside the gene matches. Germline CDR1 reads MNHNS; CDR2 reads SASEGT. The CDR3 DNA is TGTGCCAGCAGTGCCCACCCGGGACAGGGGACTAATGAAAAACTGTTTTTT. Translating it yields CASSAHPGQGTNEKLFF.

This clone was seen at least ten times. This chain links TRBV5-4 with TRBJ1-5; D is uncertain. The CDR3 runs to 14 residues. Germline CDR1 and CDR2: SGHNT and YYREEE (reference sequence). V was pared by 0 bases and J by 5 bases, with 9 bases between. CDR3 bases: TGTGCCAGCAGCTTGGACCCGCGGGATCAGCCCCAGCATTTT. Protein product: CASSLDPRDQPQHF.

The chain employs TRBV15 and TRBJ2-5, with TRBD2 identical over 9 bases. V was clipped by 1 base and J by 1 base; unmatched bases: 7. This CDR3 is 17 amino acids long. Per the germline V gene, CDR1 is LNHNV and CDR2 is YYDKDF (reference sequence). CDR3 in amino acids: CATSRVSVAGVQETQYF. For the CDR3, the DNA is TGTGCCACCAGCAGAGTTTCGGTAGCGGGGGTCCAAGAGACCCAGTACTTC.

The rearrangement joins TRBV5-1 to TRBJ1-1, with a weak D call TRBD1 (5 bases). Germline V gene lookup returns CDR1 SGHRS and CDR2 YFSETQ. The CDR3 length is 14 residues. With 3 bases removed from V and 3 bases from J, the gap between germline ends came to 12 bases. The CDR3 loop reads CASSSRAGDTEAFF. The CDR3 DNA follows: TGCGCCAGCAGCTCCCGGGCGGGGGACACTGAAGCTTTCTTT.

The chain uses TRBV4-1 and TRBJ2-1; 9 nucleotides agree with TRBD1. Germline V gives CDR1 MGHRA, CDR2 YSYEKL. Trimming at V came to 1 base and at J to 7 bases, leaving 8 bases not matched to a gene. The CDR3 runs 16 residues. The DNA for the CDR3 is TGCGCCAGCAGCCAAGCCGGGACAGGGTCCCCAAATGAGCAGTTCTTC. Its protein product is CASSQAGTGSPNEQFF.

This chain joins TRBV5-6 and TRBJ2-7; D is perhaps TRBD2 (5 bases). The CDR3 is 13 amino acids. Germline V gives CDR1 SGHDT, CDR2 YYEEEE. Trimming left V 6 bases short and J 7 bases short, with 17 bases between. For the CDR3, the DNA is TGTGCCAGCAACCCCCGGGGTGTTGAGGAGCAGTACTTC. Translating gives CASNPRGVEEQYF.

This rearrangement joins TRBV6-4 to TRBJ2-1; the match to TRBD2 covers 16 bases. The J segment lost 7 bases and the V segment lost 6 bases, leaving 3 bases of the junction unmatched. The CDR3 sequence is 15 residues long. The germline gives CDR1 MRHNA, CDR2 SNTAGT. CDR3 nucleotides: TGTGCCAGCAGCCTGGGACTAGCGGGAGGGAATGAGCAGTTCTTC. It yields the protein CASSLGLAGGNEQFF.